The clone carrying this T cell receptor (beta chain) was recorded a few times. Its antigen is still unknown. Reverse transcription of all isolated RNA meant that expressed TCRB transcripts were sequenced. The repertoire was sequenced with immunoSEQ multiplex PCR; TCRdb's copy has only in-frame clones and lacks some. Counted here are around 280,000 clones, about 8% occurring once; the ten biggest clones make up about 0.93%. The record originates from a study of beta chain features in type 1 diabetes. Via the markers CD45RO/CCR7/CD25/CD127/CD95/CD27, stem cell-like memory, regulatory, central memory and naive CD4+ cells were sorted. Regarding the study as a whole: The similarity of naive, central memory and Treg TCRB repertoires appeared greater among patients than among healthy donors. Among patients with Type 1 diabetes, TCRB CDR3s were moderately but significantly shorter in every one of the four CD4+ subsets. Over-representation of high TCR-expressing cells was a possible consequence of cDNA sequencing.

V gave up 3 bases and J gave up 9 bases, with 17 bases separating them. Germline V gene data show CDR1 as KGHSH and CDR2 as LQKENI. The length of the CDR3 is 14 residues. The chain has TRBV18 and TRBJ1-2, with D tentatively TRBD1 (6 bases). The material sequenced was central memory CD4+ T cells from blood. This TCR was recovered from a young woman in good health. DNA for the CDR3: TGTGCCAGCTCACCGAACCAGGGGACTCAAAGCTACACCTTC. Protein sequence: CASSPNQGTQSYTF.